Given below is one T cell receptor beta chain in context. Its specificity is unknown. The sample originates from a study of PD-1 blockade in classical Hodgkin lymphoma. Study observations and caveats: Newly diagnosed patients reportedly trailed healthy donors in baseline TCR diversity.

TCRdb's copy holds only in-frame clones and misses some; the assay was immunoSEQ multiplex PCR. The top ten hold more than 0.85% of the sample, which has fewer than 15,000 clones, around 85% seen once. The CDR3 covers 15 residues. The germline CDR1 and CDR2 sequences are SNHLY and FYNNEI. Trimming removed 3 bases from V and 10 bases from J; junction bases left unmatched: 10. The time point was: cycle 4 day 1 (C4D1), after less than 7 weeks of nivolumab. Every patient experienced relapse after autologous stem cell transplantation, and brentuximab vedotin exposure varied. CD4+ T cells were purified from thawed PBMCs by negative selection.

The receptor's source is a human donor with classical Hodgkin lymphoma. This chain links TRBV2 with TRBJ2-1; 9 nucleotides match TRBD2. The sequences come from CD4+ T cells from blood, collected before the fourth cycle of nivolumab. For the CDR3, the DNA is TGTGCCAGCAGTGACATAGCGGGAGCGGTGGGGGAGCAGTTCTTC. Translated: CASSDIAGAVGEQFF.